Shown below are 9 T cell receptor beta chains from a single sample sequenced in a study of blood T cell repertoires in COVID-19. Assay used: immunoSEQ multiplex PCR; TCRdb lists only in-frame clones, some missing. The sample records 200,000 or so clones, approximately 87% being singletons. Material: peripheral blood. These receptors were taken from a person aged 70 to 85 with COVID-19, enrolled during active disease.

This clone is a singleton in its sample. This rearrangement joins TRBV29-1 to TRBJ2-1; 12 bases fit TRBD2. The germline gives CDR1 SQVTM, CDR2 ANQGSEA. CDR3 size: 14 residues. Germline trimming cut 5 bases from V and 7 bases from J; bases unmatched to any gene: 6. The CDR3 region has the DNA TGCAGCGTTTCTAGCGGGGGGGCCTTGAATGAGCAGTTCTTC. Translated, it gives CSVSSGGALNEQFF.

V usage is TRBV28 and J usage is TRBJ2-3, with TRBD2 matching 12 bases. The CDR3 is made up of 17 amino acids. The germline gives CDR1 MDHEN, CDR2 SYDVKM. With V trimmed by 3 bases and J by 5 bases, 9 bases remained unmatched. CDR3 loop: CASSFGASGRAKDTQYF. The CDR3 DNA reads TGTGCCAGCAGTTTTGGAGCTAGCGGGAGGGCTAAAGATACGCAGTATTTT.

This rearrangement joins TRBV19 to TRBJ2-5; D is unresolved. Germline CDR1 LNHDA, CDR2 SQIVND (reference sequence). This CDR3 is 13 amino acids long. The V gene lost 4 bases and the J gene lost 3 bases, with 9 bases spanning the gap. CDR3 nucleotide sequence: TGTGCCAGTAGTACCGTCCCCGAAGAGACCCAGTACTTC. It translates to CASSTVPEETQYF.

The chain couples TRBV13 to TRBJ2-1; 10 bases align to TRBD2. CDR3 size: 22 residues. Germline V gene lookup returns CDR1 PRHDT and CDR2 FYEKMQ (reference sequence). J was trimmed by 1 base and V by 5 bases; bases with no gene match: 23. For the CDR3, the DNA is TGTGCCAGCAGCCACGGACCTAAGCGGACTAGCGGTGCCCTCCAGTCCTACAATGAGCAGTTCTTC. This encodes CASSHGPKRTSGALQSYNEQFF.

The V gene is TRBV4-3, the J gene TRBJ1-4, with D possibly TRBD1 on 6 matching bases. The CDR3 extends over 18 amino acids. V was cut by 0 bases and J by 4 bases, with 18 bases left in between. Germline V gene data show CDR1 as LGHNA and CDR2 as YSLEER. Here the CDR3 DNA reads TGCGCCAGCAGCCAAGATCTTTTTTGGGGGGGCAGTAATGAAAAACTGTTTTTT. Its translation is CASSQDLFWGGSNEKLFF.

This clone was counted a few times. The rearrangement links TRBV7-6 to TRBJ1-1; D not certain. This CDR3 has 16 residues. Germline lookup yields CDR1 SGHVS and CDR2 FNYEAQ. Trimming took off 2 bases at V and 0 bases at J, with 13 bases between the two ends. The CDR3 DNA reads TGTGCCAGCAGCTTAAAGCCCGCGGCAATGAACACTGAAGCTTTCTTT. Translation: CASSLKPAAMNTEAFF.

J is TRBJ1-4 and V is TRBV7-2, with 11 bases aligning to TRBD1. There are 15 residues in the CDR3. Germline V gene lookup returns CDR1 SGHTA and CDR2 FQGNSA. Trimming removed 5 bases from V and 8 bases from J; junction bases left unmatched: 7. This CDR3 is CASSRDRGWEEKLFF. The CDR3, as DNA: TGTGCCAGCAGCCGGGACAGGGGGTGGGAGGAAAAACTGTTTTTT.

The CDR3 DNA reads TGTGCCAGTAGGGGACAGGCCCGCGATTCACCCCTCCACTTT. This gives the protein CASRGQARDSPLHF. The V call is TRBV19, the J call TRBJ1-6; 8 bases are shared with TRBD1. The CDR3 is 14 residues long. V shed 6 bases and J 8 bases; nucleotides not matched to a gene: 6. Germline loops: CDR1 LNHDA, CDR2 SQIVND (reference sequence).

The chain joins TRBV14 to TRBJ2-1; 7 bases line up with TRBD1. V lost 4 bases to trimming and J lost 7 bases; unmatched junction nucleotides: 16. There are 17 residues in the CDR3. CDR1 is SGHDN and CDR2 is FVKESK in the germline V gene. In DNA, the CDR3 is TGTGCCAGCAGCCGCCGATTAGGGACAGTAATCGGGAATGAGCAGTTCTTC. It specifies CASSRRLGTVIGNEQFF.